The entry below gives a single T cell receptor (beta chain) sequence along with its context. Antigen unknown. In preparing the TRB cDNA libraries, 5' RACE with UMI labels was used. TCRdb processed the 5' RACE reads again and assigns one entry to each CDR3 protein, with no DNA. This table lists tens of thousands of distinct CDR3 sequences. The sample belongs to a study of CXCR3-negative and CXCR3-positive naive CD8 T cells. Study-wide findings and caveats: CXCR3-expressing naive cells carried TRB CDR3s more hydrophobic than those of CXCR3-negative naive cells. Naive CXCR3-negative and CXCR3-positive cells had similar TRBV-TRBJ usage; memory differed.

The germline V gene encodes CDR1 MDHEN and CDR2 SYDVKM. The CDR3 is made up of 12 amino acids. The receptor was isolated from a human donor in good health. Some clones in this sample may be carry-over from other donors' samples. The chain links TRBV28 to TRBJ2-7; TCRdb gives TRBD1 as the D gene, but with no DNA this cannot be confirmed. The sequencing input was naive CXCR3+ CD8+ T cells from blood. Sample subset: CD45RO-CCR7+CD27+CD95- naive CD8+ T cells expressing CXCR3 (TNR3+). This chain's CDR3 is CASSQRDTEQYF.